This T cell receptor beta chain was sequenced in a study of T cell changes during pregnancy in multiple sclerosis. CDR1 and CDR2 (germline): SGHRS, YFSETQ. The CDR3 extends over 13 amino acids. Trimming left V 1 base short and J 7 bases short, with 9 bases between. The method was immunoSEQ multiplex PCR; TCRdb's version includes in-frame clones alone and lacks a portion of them. This sample carries around 70,000 clones, 92% of them seen once, and the ten largest clones take over 0.25%. The receptor was derived from a female donor with multiple sclerosis, enrolled in a pregnancy study. The sequencing here drew on CD4+ T cells from peripheral blood mononuclear cells, taken after pregnancy. The chain has TRBV5-1 and TRBJ2-1, with no clear D. The CDR3 DNA reads TGCGCCAGCAGCTTGATGTCTAGTAATGAGCAGTTCTTC. Encoded protein: CASSLMSSNEQFF.